The sequence of this T cell receptor (beta chain) was determined in a study of T-cell memory formation after mild COVID-19. This clonotype was found many times. TCRdb recomputed calls from the 5' RACE reads with MiXCR, one row per CDR3 protein. The sample includes 350,000 to 450,000 distinct CDR3 sequences, approximately 24% of them seen just once. The CDR3 is 16 residues long. Per the germline V gene, CDR1 is MGHDK and CDR2 is SYGVNS. The V segment lost 4 bases and the J segment 0 bases; nucleotides outside the gene matches: 2. Sequencing was performed on PBMCs or a T cell subset sorted from them (not recorded which). The TCR originated in an adult woman who had mild COVID-19 (a few samples of this study predate the infection). Cell type and time point are not known. The genes are TRBV25-1 and TRBJ2-6, with 8 nucleotides matching TRBD1. The CDR3 bases are TGTGCCAGCAGTGTAACAGGGGGCTCTGGGGCCAACGTCCTGACTTTC. This codes for CASSVTGGSGANVLTF.